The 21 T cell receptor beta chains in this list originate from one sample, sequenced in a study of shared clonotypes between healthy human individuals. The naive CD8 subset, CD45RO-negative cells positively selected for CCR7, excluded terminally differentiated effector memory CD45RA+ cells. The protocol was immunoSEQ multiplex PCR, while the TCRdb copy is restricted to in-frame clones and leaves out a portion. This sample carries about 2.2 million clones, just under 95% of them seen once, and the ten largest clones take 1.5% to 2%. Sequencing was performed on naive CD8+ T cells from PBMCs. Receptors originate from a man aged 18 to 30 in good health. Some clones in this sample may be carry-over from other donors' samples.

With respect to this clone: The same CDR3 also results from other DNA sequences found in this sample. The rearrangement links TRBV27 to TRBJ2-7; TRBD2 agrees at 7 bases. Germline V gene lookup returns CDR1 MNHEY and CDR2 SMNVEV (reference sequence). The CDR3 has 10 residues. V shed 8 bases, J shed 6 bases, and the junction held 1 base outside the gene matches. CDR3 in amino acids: CASGGGEQYF. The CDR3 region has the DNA TGTGCCAGCGGCGGGGGCGAGCAGTACTTC.

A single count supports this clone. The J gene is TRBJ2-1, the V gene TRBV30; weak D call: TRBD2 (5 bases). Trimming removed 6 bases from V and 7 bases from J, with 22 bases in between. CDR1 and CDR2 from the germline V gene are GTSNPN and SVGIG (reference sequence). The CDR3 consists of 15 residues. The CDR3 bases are TGTGCCTGTGTCATAAGGACTCGACCGGTTAATGAGCAGTTCTTC. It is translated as CACVIRTRPVNEQFF.

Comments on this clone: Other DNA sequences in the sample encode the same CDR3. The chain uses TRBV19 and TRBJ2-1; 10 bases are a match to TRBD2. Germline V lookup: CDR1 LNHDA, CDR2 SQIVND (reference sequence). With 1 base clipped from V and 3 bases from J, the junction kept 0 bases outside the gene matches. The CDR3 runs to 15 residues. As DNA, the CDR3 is TGTGCCAGTAGTATAGCTAGCGGGGGCTACAATGAGCAGTTCTTC. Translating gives CASSIASGGYNEQFF. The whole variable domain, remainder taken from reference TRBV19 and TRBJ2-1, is DGGITQSPKYLFRKEGQNVTLSCEQNLNHDAMYWYRQDPGQGLRLIYYSQIVNDFQKGDIAEGYSVSREKKESFPLTVTSAQKNPTAFYLCASSIASGGYNEQFFGPGTRLTVL.

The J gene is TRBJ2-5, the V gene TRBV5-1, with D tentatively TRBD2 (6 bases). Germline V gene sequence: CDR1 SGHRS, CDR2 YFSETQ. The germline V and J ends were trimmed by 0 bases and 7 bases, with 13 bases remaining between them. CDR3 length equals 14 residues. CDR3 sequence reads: CASSLAVGGWTQYF. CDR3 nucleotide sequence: TGCGCCAGCAGCTTGGCCGTCGGGGGTTGGACCCAGTACTTC.

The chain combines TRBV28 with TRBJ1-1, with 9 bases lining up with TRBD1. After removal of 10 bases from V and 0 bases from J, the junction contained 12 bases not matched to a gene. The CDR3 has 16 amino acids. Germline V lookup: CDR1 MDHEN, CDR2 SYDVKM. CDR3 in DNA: TGTGCCACCCACCGGGACAGGGTTTTCATGAACACTGAAGCTTTCTTT. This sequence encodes CATHRDRVFMNTEAFF.

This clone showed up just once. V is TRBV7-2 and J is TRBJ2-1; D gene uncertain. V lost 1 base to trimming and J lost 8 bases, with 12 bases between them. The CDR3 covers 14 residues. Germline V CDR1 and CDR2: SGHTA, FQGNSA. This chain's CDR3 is CASSLVQASDEQFF. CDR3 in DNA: TGTGCCAGCAGCTTAGTACAAGCCTCGGATGAGCAGTTCTTC.

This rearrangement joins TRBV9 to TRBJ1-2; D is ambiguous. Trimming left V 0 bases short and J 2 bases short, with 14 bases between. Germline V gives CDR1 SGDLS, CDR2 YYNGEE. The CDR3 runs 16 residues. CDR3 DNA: TGTGCCAGCAGCGTAGCCGCCGCCGGCATAAACTATGGCTACACCTTC. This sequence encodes CASSVAAAGINYGYTF.

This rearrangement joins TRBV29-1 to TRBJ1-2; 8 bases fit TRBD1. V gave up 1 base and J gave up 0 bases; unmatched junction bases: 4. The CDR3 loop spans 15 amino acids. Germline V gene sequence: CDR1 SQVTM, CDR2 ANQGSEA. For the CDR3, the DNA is TGCAGCGTTGAAGGAGCACAGGGGGCTAACTATGGCTACACCTTC. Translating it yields CSVEGAQGANYGYTF.

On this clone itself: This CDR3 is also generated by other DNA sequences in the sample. The CDR3 loop reads CAISDGYEQYF. The CDR3 DNA is TGTGCCATCAGTGATGGCTACGAGCAGTACTTC. The chain is built from TRBV10-3 and TRBJ2-7; D gene uncertain. With 3 bases removed from V and 3 bases from J, the gap between germline ends came to 3 bases. The CDR3 length is 11 residues. Germline assignment: CDR1 ENHRY and CDR2 SYGVKD.

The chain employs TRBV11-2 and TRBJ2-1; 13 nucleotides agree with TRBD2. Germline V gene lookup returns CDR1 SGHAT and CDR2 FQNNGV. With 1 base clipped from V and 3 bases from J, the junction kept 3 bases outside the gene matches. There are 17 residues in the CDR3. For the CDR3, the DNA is TGTGCCAGCAGCTTAGGCCGGACTAGCGGGAGCTACAATGAGCAGTTCTTC. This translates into CASSLGRTSGSYNEQFF.

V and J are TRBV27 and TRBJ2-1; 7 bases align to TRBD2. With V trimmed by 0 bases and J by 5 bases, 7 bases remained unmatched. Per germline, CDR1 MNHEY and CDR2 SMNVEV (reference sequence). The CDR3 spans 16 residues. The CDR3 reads CASSLSAGVGDNEQFF. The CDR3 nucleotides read TGTGCCAGCAGTTTATCTGCGGGAGTCGGCGACAATGAGCAGTTCTTC.

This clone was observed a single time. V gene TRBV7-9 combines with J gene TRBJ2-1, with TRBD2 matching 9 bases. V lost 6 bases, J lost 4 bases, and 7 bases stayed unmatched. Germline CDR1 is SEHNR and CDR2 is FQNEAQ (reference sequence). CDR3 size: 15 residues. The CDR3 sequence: CASSFNAGGYNEQFF. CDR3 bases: TGTGCCAGCAGTTTTAATGCGGGAGGGTACAATGAGCAGTTCTTC.

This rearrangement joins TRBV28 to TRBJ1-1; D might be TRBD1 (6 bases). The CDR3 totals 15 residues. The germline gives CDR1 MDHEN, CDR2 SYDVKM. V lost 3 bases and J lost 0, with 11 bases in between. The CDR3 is CASSLAGAMNTEAFF. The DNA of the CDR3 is TGTGCCAGCAGTTTGGCAGGGGCAATGAACACTGAAGCTTTCTTT.

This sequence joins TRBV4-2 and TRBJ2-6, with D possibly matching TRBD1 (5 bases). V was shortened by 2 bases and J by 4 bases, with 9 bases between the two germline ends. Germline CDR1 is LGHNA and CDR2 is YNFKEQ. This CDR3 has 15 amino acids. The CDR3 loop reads CASSQTGTGANVLTF. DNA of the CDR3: TGTGCCAGCAGCCAAACAGGTACCGGGGCCAACGTCCTGACTTTC.

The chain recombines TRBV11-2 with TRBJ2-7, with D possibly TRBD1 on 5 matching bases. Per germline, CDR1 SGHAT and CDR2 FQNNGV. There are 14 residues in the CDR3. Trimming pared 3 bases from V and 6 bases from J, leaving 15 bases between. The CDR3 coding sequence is TGTGCCAGCAGCTTTTCTCTCAGGGAAGCCGAGCAGTACTTC. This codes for CASSFSLREAEQYF.

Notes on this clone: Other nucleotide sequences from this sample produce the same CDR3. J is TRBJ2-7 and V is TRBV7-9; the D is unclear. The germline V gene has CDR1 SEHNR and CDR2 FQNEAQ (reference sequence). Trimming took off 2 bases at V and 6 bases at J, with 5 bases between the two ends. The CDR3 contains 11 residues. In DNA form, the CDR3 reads TGTGCCAGCAGCTTATCTTCCGAGCAGTACTTC. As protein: CASSLSSEQYF.

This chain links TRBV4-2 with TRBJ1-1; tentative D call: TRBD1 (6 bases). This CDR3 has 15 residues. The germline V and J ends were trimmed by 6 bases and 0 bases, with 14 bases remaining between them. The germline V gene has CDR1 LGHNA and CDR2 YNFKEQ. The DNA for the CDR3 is TGTGCCAGCAGGGCGGAAGCAGGGGTGAACACTGAAGCTTTCTTT. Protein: CASRAEAGVNTEAFF.

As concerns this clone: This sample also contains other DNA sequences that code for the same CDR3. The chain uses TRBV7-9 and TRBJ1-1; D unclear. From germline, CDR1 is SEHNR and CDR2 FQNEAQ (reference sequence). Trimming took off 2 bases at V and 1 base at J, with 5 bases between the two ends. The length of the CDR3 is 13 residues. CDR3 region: CASSLYENTEAFF. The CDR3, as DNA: TGTGCCAGCAGCTTATACGAGAACACTGAAGCTTTCTTT.

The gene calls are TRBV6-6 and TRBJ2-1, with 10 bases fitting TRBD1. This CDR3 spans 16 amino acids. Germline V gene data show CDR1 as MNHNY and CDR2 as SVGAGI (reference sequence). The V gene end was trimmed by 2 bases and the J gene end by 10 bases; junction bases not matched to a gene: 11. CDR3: CASSYLTGQGILEQFF. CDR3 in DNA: TGTGCCAGCAGTTACCTTACGGGACAGGGGATTTTAGAGCAGTTCTTC.

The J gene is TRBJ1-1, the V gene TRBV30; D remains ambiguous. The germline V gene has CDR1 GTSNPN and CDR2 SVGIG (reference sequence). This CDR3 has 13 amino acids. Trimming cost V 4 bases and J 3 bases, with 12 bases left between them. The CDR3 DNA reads TGTGCCTGGATCGGGAATGGGTACACTGAAGCTTTCTTT. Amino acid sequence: CAWIGNGYTEAFF.

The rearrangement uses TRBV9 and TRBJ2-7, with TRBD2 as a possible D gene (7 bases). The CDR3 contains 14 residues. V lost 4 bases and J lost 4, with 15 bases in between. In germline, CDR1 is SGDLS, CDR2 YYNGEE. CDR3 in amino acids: CASSPWKGGYEQYF. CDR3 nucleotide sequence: TGTGCCAGCAGCCCGTGGAAGGGGGGGTACGAGCAGTACTTC.